The 26 T cell receptor beta chains listed next were all sequenced from one sample in a study of shared clonotypes between healthy human individuals. CD45RO-negative CD8 cells positively selected for CCR7 made up the naive population, which excluded terminally differentiated effector memory CD45RA+ cells. Method: immunoSEQ multiplex PCR; TCRdb's copy keeps in-frame clones and lacks some. The sample includes hundreds of thousands of clones, about 95% seen only once; the top ten take roughly 0.1%. Material: naive CD8+ T cells sorted from blood. These receptors were collected from a woman in her 30s in good health.

The genes are TRBV7-9 and TRBJ2-3; tentatively, D is TRBD1 (6 bases). Germline V gene data show CDR1 as SEHNR and CDR2 as FQNEAQ (reference sequence). Trimming cost V 1 base and J 5 bases, with 16 bases left between them. The CDR3 is 16 amino acids. CDR3 region: CASSLEDSGVEDTQYF. The DNA for the CDR3 is TGTGCCAGCAGCTTAGAGGACAGTGGGGTGGAAGATACGCAGTATTTT.

The chain recombines TRBV7-9 with TRBJ2-1; D could derive from TRBD1 or TRBD2 (5 bases each). The CDR3 length is 16 residues. The V and J ends lost 3 bases and 4 bases respectively, with 16 bases between them. Germline CDR1 reads SEHNR; CDR2 reads FQNEAQ (reference sequence). DNA for the CDR3: TGTGCCAGCAGCTTCTCGGGGACGTCGGTATACAATGAGCAGTTCTTC. Its translation: CASSFSGTSVYNEQFF.

This clone was seen just once. The chain joins TRBV5-8 to TRBJ1-1; D is unclear. The germline V gene encodes CDR1 SGHTS and CDR2 YDEGEE. V lost 4 bases and J lost 6, with 7 bases in between. This CDR3 contains 11 residues. For the CDR3, the DNA is TGTGCCAGCAGCCCCGATTCTGAAGCTTTCTTT. It yields the protein CASSPDSEAFF.

J is TRBJ2-5 and V is TRBV27; D gene uncertain. Looked up from germline, CDR1 is MNHEY and CDR2 is SMNVEV (reference sequence). Trimming shortened V by 2 bases and J by 5 bases, and 12 bases separated the two germline ends. This CDR3 comprises 14 residues. This chain's CDR3 is CASSLGMPGETQYF. The CDR3 DNA reads TGTGCCAGCAGTTTAGGGATGCCCGGGGAGACCCAGTACTTC.

The chain joins TRBV5-5 to TRBJ2-7; tentative D call: TRBD2 (5 bases). V was shortened by 0 bases and J by 6 bases, with 22 bases between the two germline ends. This CDR3 spans 17 amino acids. Germline V gives CDR1 SGHKS, CDR2 YYEKEE (reference sequence). CDR3 loop: CASSLEDFSISWGEQYF. The CDR3 nucleotides read TGTGCCAGCAGCTTGGAGGACTTTTCGATCTCGTGGGGCGAGCAGTACTTC.

A remark on this clone: Distinct nucleotide sequences in the sample also encode this CDR3. This rearrangement joins TRBV5-1 to TRBJ2-3, with no clear D. The CDR3 has 14 amino acids. The V end lost 0 bases, the J end lost 1 base, and 6 bases lay between the germline ends. Germline lookup yields CDR1 SGHRS and CDR2 YFSETQ. CDR3 bases: TGCGCCAGCAGCTTGGCAGGAGGCACAGATACGCAGTATTTT. Encoded protein: CASSLAGGTDTQYF.

The chain joins TRBV27 to TRBJ2-3; TRBD2 matches 10 bases. The CDR3 runs 15 residues. Germline V CDR1 and CDR2: MNHEY, SMNVEV (reference sequence). V gave up 6 bases and J gave up 4 bases; unmatched junction bases: 7. The CDR3 protein is CASRGAGGPPDTQYF. CDR3 in DNA: TGTGCCAGCAGGGGAGCGGGAGGGCCCCCAGATACGCAGTATTTT.

V is TRBV13 and J is TRBJ1-1; the D gene is possibly TRBD1 (6 bases). The CDR3 is 13 amino acids. Germline CDR1 is PRHDT and CDR2 is FYEKMQ (reference sequence). V lost 5 bases to trimming and J lost 1 base, with 8 bases between them. The CDR3 DNA is TGTGCCAGCAGCCTGGGGGCGAACACTGAAGCTTTCTTT. Translation gives CASSLGANTEAFF. Drawing the rest from reference TRBV13 and TRBJ1-1, the complete variable domain is AAGVIQSPRHLIKEKRETATLKCYPIPRHDTVYWYQQGPGQDPQFLISFYEKMQSDKGSIPDRFSAQQFSDYHSELNMSSLELGDSALYFCASSLGANTEAFFGQGTRLTVV.

The chain uses TRBV27 and TRBJ2-1, with TRBD2 matching over 9 bases. J was trimmed by 6 bases and V by 10 bases; bases with no gene match: 10. Germline lookup yields CDR1 MNHEY and CDR2 SMNVEV (reference sequence). The CDR3 spans 14 residues. The CDR3 here is CAINSGTSLNEQFF. CDR3 sequence (DNA): TGTGCCATTAACTCAGGGACTAGCCTCAATGAGCAGTTCTTC.

V usage is TRBV27 and J usage is TRBJ1-4; 9 nucleotides line up with TRBD1. Germline CDR1 reads MNHEY; CDR2 reads SMNVEV (reference sequence). The CDR3 runs to 15 residues. Losses at the gene ends were 5 bases for V and 7 bases for J; bases not matched to a gene: 8. The CDR3 region is CASSQNRGRGEKLFF. CDR3 nucleotide sequence: TGTGCCAGCAGTCAGAACAGGGGGCGCGGTGAAAAACTGTTTTTT. Drawing the rest from reference TRBV27 and TRBJ1-4, the complete variable domain is EAQVTQNPRYLITVTGKKLTVTCSQNMNHEYMSWYRQDPGLGLRQIYYSMNVEVTDKGDVPEGYKVSRKEKRNFPLILESPSPNQTSLYFCASSQNRGRGEKLFFGSGTQLSVL.

J is TRBJ1-2 and V is TRBV14; 8 bases align to TRBD1. J gave up 2 bases and V 8 bases, and 7 bases lay outside the gene matches. Germline V gives CDR1 SGHDN, CDR2 FVKESK. The CDR3 spans 14 residues. The CDR3 region is CASGRGLLNYGYTF. In DNA, the CDR3 is TGTGCCAGCGGCAGGGGGCTCCTGAACTATGGCTACACCTTC.

This chain joins TRBV4-1 and TRBJ2-2; 9 nucleotides align to TRBD1. The V gene's germline CDR1 is MGHRA and CDR2 YSYEKL. With 1 base clipped from V and 1 base from J, the junction kept 1 base outside the gene matches. The CDR3 runs 16 residues. The chain's CDR3 is CASSQVGQGNTGELFF. In DNA form, the CDR3 reads TGCGCCAGCAGCCAAGTGGGACAGGGGAACACCGGGGAGCTGTTTTTT.

The rearrangement links TRBV7-6 to TRBJ2-7; 7 bases are shared with TRBD1. The CDR3 has 16 amino acids. Trimming at V came to 1 base and at J to 0 bases, leaving 6 bases not matched to a gene. Germline loops: CDR1 SGHVS, CDR2 FNYEAQ. CDR3 sequence: CASSLGADRSSYEQYF. As DNA, the CDR3 is TGTGCCAGCAGCTTAGGGGCGGACAGGAGCTCCTACGAGCAGTACTTC.

The chain joins TRBV5-1 to TRBJ2-1; D is ambiguous. The CDR3 totals 12 residues. The germline V gene encodes CDR1 SGHRS and CDR2 YFSETQ. Trimming left V 0 bases short and J 9 bases short, with 7 bases between. CDR3 sequence: CASSLGGVEQFF. DNA of the CDR3: TGCGCCAGCAGCTTGGGGGGTGTTGAGCAGTTCTTC.

The chain links TRBV11-1 to TRBJ2-3; D might be TRBD1 (6 bases). The CDR3 sequence is 14 residues long. V shed 2 bases and J shed 4 bases, with 10 bases lying between them. CDR1 SGHAT and CDR2 FQDESV come from the germline V gene (reference sequence). CDR3 protein: CASSLIRGADTQYF. In nucleotides, the CDR3 is TGTGCCAGCAGCTTAATCAGGGGCGCAGATACGCAGTATTTT. The variable domain in full, with the rest retrieved from reference TRBV11-1 and TRBJ2-3, is EAEVAQSPRYKITEKSQAVAFWCDPISGHATLYWYRQILGQGPELLVQFQDESVVDDSQLPKDRFSAERLKGVDSTLKIQPAELGDSAMYLCASSLIRGADTQYFGPGTRLTVL.

This clone has more than one count but fewer than ten. The chain recombines TRBV5-4 with TRBJ2-3, with D uncertain. The CDR3 consists of 12 residues. With 3 bases removed from V and 2 bases from J, the gap between germline ends came to 4 bases. The germline V gene encodes CDR1 SGHNT and CDR2 YYREEE (reference sequence). In DNA form, the CDR3 reads TGTGCCAGCAGCTATAACACAGATACGCAGTATTTT. Protein product: CASSYNTDTQYF.

The chain carries TRBV5-6 and TRBJ2-7; 10 bases are shared with TRBD1. This CDR3 spans 14 amino acids. V dropped 4 bases and J dropped 5; count of bases not matched to a gene: 6. Germline assignment: CDR1 SGHDT and CDR2 YYEEEE. CDR3 sequence reads: CASSPTGGSHEQYF. The CDR3 region has the DNA TGTGCCAGCAGCCCGACAGGGGGCTCGCACGAGCAGTACTTC. The variable domain in full, with the rest retrieved from reference TRBV5-6 and TRBJ2-7, is DAGVTQSPTHLIKTRGQQVTLRCSPKSGHDTVSWYQQALGQGPQFIFQYYEEEERQRGNFPDRFSGHQFPNYSSELNVNALLLGDSALYLCASSPTGGSHEQYFGPGTRLTVT.

The chain joins TRBV5-8 to TRBJ1-4; weak D call: TRBD1 (6 bases). The CDR3 length is 15 residues. Germline V gives CDR1 SGHTS, CDR2 YDEGEE. The V and J ends lost 4 bases and 3 bases respectively, with 13 bases between them. The chain's CDR3 is CASSLEQGSNEKLFF. In nucleotides, the CDR3 is TGTGCCAGCAGCCTAGAACAGGGTTCTAATGAAAAACTGTTTTTT.

This rearrangement joins TRBV5-4 to TRBJ1-1; D is uncertain. V lost 6 bases to trimming and J lost 4 bases, with 10 bases between them. Germline V gene lookup returns CDR1 SGHNT and CDR2 YYREEE (reference sequence). The CDR3 is 12 residues long. The CDR3 coding sequence is TGTGCCAGCACTCCCCTTGGCACTGAAGCTTTCTTT. It codes for CASTPLGTEAFF.

The rearrangement joins TRBV28 to TRBJ2-6; D might be TRBD1 (5 bases). This CDR3 is 17 amino acids long. Trimming left V 3 bases short and J 0 bases short, with 12 bases between. Germline-derived CDR1 and CDR2 are MDHEN and SYDVKM. CDR3 nucleotides: TGTGCCAGCAGTTTTGACCAGGGATACTCTGGGGCCAACGTCCTGACTTTC. Translation gives CASSFDQGYSGANVLTF. The whole variable domain, filled in from reference TRBV28 and TRBJ2-6, reads DVKVTQSSRYLVKRTGEKVFLECVQDMDHENMFWYRQDPGLGLRLIYFSYDVKMKEKGDIPEGYSVSREKKERFSLILESASTNQTSMYLCASSFDQGYSGANVLTFGAGSRLTVL.

The chain couples TRBV7-6 to TRBJ2-7; TRBD2 agrees at 10 bases. The CDR3 covers 15 residues. Germline CDR1 SGHVS, CDR2 FNYEAQ. The junction had 11 bases not matched to a gene; V was cut back by 5 bases and J by 7 bases. DNA of the CDR3: TGTGCCAGCAGCCTAAGGACTAGCGGCACCGAGGAGCAGTACTTC. This encodes CASSLRTSGTEEQYF.

CDR3 DNA sequence: TGTGCCAGCAGCTTCGCAGGGGGGGGCAATCAGCCCCAGCATTTT. Encoded protein: CASSFAGGGNQPQHF. J is TRBJ1-5 and V is TRBV5-6, with 7 bases matching TRBD1. This CDR3 contains 15 residues. Germline CDR1 and CDR2: SGHDT and YYEEEE. V lost 2 bases and J lost 2; bases outside the gene matches: 4. The full variable domain, its missing parts supplied by reference TRBV5-6 and TRBJ1-5, is DAGVTQSPTHLIKTRGQQVTLRCSPKSGHDTVSWYQQALGQGPQFIFQYYEEEERQRGNFPDRFSGHQFPNYSSELNVNALLLGDSALYLCASSFAGGGNQPQHFGDGTRLSIL.

V and J are TRBV6-5 and TRBJ2-7, with 8 bases fitting TRBD2. The V gene end was trimmed by 6 bases and the J gene end by 3 bases; junction bases not matched to a gene: 10. CDR3 length: 15 amino acids. Per the germline V gene, CDR1 is MNHEY and CDR2 is SVGAGI. The CDR3 region has the DNA TGTGCCAGCAGCCCCGGCCTAGCGGGTTTCTACGAGCAGTACTTC. Its protein is CASSPGLAGFYEQYF.

The V gene is TRBV9, the J gene TRBJ2-3; 15 bases map to TRBD2. The J segment lost 7 bases and the V segment lost 2 bases, leaving 5 bases of the junction unmatched. The CDR3 has 16 amino acids. CDR1 is SGDLS, CDR2 YYNGEE, per germline. CDR3 loop: CASSVGTSGRQYTQYF. As DNA, the CDR3 is TGTGCCAGCAGCGTGGGGACTAGCGGGAGGCAATATACGCAGTATTTT.

The chain joins TRBV5-1 to TRBJ2-1; 7 nucleotides match TRBD1. The CDR3 extends over 15 amino acids. The germline V gene has CDR1 SGHRS and CDR2 YFSETQ. J lost 7 bases, V lost 2 bases, and 9 bases had no gene match. CDR3 in amino acids: CASSFRRQGVNEQFF. CDR3 coding DNA: TGCGCCAGCAGCTTTAGGCGGCAGGGGGTTAATGAGCAGTTCTTC.

About this clone: A junction end diverges from the germline sequence, so it may reflect a read error. J is TRBJ2-1 and V is TRBV9, with D possibly matching TRBD1 (5 bases). The length of the CDR3 is 15 residues. Germline loops: CDR1 SGDLS, CDR2 YYNGEE. The CDR3 DNA follows: TGTGCCAGCAGCGTAGCTGGGGCTCCCTACGATGAGCAGTTCTTC. This codes for CASSVAGAPYDEQFF.